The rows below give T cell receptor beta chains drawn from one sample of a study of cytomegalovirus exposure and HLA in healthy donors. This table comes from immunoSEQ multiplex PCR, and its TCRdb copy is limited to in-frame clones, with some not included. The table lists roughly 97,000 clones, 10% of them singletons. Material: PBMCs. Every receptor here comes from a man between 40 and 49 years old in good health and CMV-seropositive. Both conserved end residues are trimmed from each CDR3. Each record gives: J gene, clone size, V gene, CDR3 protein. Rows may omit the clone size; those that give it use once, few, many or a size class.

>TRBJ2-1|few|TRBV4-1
ASSPSGTGYNEQF
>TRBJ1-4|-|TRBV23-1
ASPRGREGEKLF
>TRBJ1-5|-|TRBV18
ASSPGRNQPQH
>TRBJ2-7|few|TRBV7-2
ASSSRTASYEQY
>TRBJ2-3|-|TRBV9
ASSAEGGLEDTQY
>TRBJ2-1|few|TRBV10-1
ASSAGTSSYNEQF
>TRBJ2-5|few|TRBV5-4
ASSGNRGQETQY
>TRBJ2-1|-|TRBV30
AWSAKRGLAGVRSYNEQF
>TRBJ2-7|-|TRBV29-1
SVEPSDTYEQY
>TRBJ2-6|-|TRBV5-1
ASRPRTGDGSGANVLT
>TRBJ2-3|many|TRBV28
ARAIAGGGREGTDTQY
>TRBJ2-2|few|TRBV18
ASSQGRSPGTGELF
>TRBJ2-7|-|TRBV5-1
ASSLVVGEVYEQY
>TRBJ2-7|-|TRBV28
ASSSTGPGEQY
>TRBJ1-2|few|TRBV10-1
ASTHPKTAGYT
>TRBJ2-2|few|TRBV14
ASSQAPVAELF
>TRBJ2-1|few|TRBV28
ASGPLTGGIHNEQF
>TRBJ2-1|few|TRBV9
ASSSRDSNEQF
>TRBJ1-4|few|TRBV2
ASSEYGTGDEKLF
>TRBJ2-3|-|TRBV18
ASSPGLAGVRRADTQY
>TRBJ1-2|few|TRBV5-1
ASSNSGGAGYT
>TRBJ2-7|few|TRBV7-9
ASRDDRGDEQY
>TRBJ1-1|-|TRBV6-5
ASSSSVEIGGSEAF
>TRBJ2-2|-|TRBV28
ASSLGLAGATGELF